The next 19 T cell receptor beta chains were all read from a single sample in a study of monozygotic twins with inflammatory bowel disease. With the 5' RACE reads reprocessed, TCRdb shows one record per CDR3 protein and no DNA. The sample table sets out roughly 100,000 distinct CDR3 sequences. The specimen sequenced was blood. The receptors here all came from a human donor with ulcerative colitis or Crohn's disease, or a healthy co-twin of an affected twin (not recorded which).

The chain employs TRBV6-1 and TRBJ1-4; TCRdb's D call, TRBD1, is unchecked because there is no DNA. The CDR3 is made up of 16 amino acids. CDR1 and CDR2 (germline): MNHNS, SASEGT. Here the CDR3 reads CASSRQGRRANEKLFF.

V usage is TRBV10-3 and J usage is TRBJ2-7; TCRdb indicates TRBD1, and absent DNA this call remains unverified. The germline gives CDR1 ENHRY, CDR2 SYGVKD. This CDR3 has 14 amino acids. The CDR3 region is CAISDTGIGAEQYF.

This chain joins TRBV7-6 and TRBJ2-5. CDR3 length equals 12 residues. Germline values: CDR1 SGHVS, CDR2 FNYEAQ. The CDR3 sequence: CASSRTEETQYF.

V usage is TRBV7-2 and J usage is TRBJ1-1; with no DNA, the TCRdb D assignment of TRBD1 cannot be verified. Germline CDR1 and CDR2: SGHTA and FQGNSA. This CDR3 spans 16 amino acids. The CDR3 protein is CASSRKPGHKNTEAFF.

In terms of frequency, this clonotype is medium-sized. This chain connects TRBV4-3 to TRBJ2-5. This CDR3 has 15 amino acids. The germline V gene encodes CDR1 LGHNA and CDR2 YSLEER. The CDR3 loop is CASSQVYAVQETQYF.

The rearrangement links TRBV6-5 to TRBJ2-7. CDR1 and CDR2 (germline): MNHEY, SVGAGI. The CDR3 runs 11 residues. The CDR3 here is CATRRSYEQYF.

This chain joins TRBV6-1 and TRBJ2-2. In germline, CDR1 is MNHNS, CDR2 SASEGT. This CDR3 is 15 amino acids long. The CDR3 sequence is CASSSSVTDTGELFF.

The chain recombines TRBV29-1 with TRBJ1-5. This CDR3 contains 13 residues. CDR1 and CDR2 from the germline V gene are SQVTM and ANQGSEA. The CDR3 reads CSVGDSSNQPQHF.

The chain couples TRBV12-3 or TRBV12-4 to TRBJ2-5; as DNA is missing, the TRBD2 call by TCRdb cannot be tested. The CDR3 has 16 residues. The CDR3 sequence: CASSPPGLAVQETQYF.

The chain's CDR3 is CSASEVGSNEKLFF. V is TRBV20-1 and J is TRBJ1-4. CDR1 is DFQATT and CDR2 is SNEGSKA in the germline V gene (reference sequence). CDR3 length equals 14 residues.

This chain uses TRBV27 with TRBJ2-3; TCRdb's D call, TRBD2, is unchecked because there is no DNA. Germline V CDR1 and CDR2: MNHEY, SMNVEV (reference sequence). This CDR3 is built from 15 residues. Here the CDR3 reads CASSWGGRPTDTQYF.

The chain links TRBV11-2 to TRBJ2-7. This CDR3 is built from 13 residues. Germline CDR1 reads SGHAT; CDR2 reads FQNNGV. The CDR3 sequence is CASKRGLPYEQYF.

This sequence joins TRBV9 and TRBJ1-5. Germline V lookup: CDR1 SGDLS, CDR2 YYNGEE. This CDR3 has 14 residues. CDR3 in amino acids: CASSRGEGDQPQHF.

This sequence joins TRBV7-9 and TRBJ1-2; the TCRdb call, TRBD1, lacks DNA for checking. There are 15 residues in the CDR3. Per germline, CDR1 SEHNR and CDR2 FQNEAQ (reference sequence). CDR3 sequence reads: CASSLVFRGRGGYTF.

J is TRBJ2-2 and V is TRBV24-1; with no DNA, the TCRdb D assignment of TRBD2 cannot be verified. Germline V gene data show CDR1 as KGHDR and CDR2 as SFDVKD. The CDR3 is 16 residues long. The CDR3 loop reads CATSDAGDWNTGELFF.

The chain links TRBV6-5 to TRBJ2-3. Germline CDR1 is MNHEY and CDR2 is SVGAGI. The CDR3 runs to 11 residues. This chain's CDR3 is CASRVGDTQYF.

The chain couples TRBV7-2 to TRBJ2-7. CDR3 length: 13 amino acids. CDR1 is SGHTA, CDR2 FQGNSA, per germline. The CDR3 is CASSFAGASEQYF.

The chain carries TRBV7-2 and TRBJ2-1. CDR3 size: 13 residues. The germline V gene encodes CDR1 SGHTA and CDR2 FQGNSA. This CDR3 is CASSLASEDEQFF.

This sequence joins TRBV5-1 and TRBJ1-6; TCRdb lists TRBD1, though no DNA is available to test this call. From germline, CDR1 is SGHRS and CDR2 YFSETQ. CDR3 length: 15 amino acids. The CDR3 protein is CASSPRTGAESPLHF.